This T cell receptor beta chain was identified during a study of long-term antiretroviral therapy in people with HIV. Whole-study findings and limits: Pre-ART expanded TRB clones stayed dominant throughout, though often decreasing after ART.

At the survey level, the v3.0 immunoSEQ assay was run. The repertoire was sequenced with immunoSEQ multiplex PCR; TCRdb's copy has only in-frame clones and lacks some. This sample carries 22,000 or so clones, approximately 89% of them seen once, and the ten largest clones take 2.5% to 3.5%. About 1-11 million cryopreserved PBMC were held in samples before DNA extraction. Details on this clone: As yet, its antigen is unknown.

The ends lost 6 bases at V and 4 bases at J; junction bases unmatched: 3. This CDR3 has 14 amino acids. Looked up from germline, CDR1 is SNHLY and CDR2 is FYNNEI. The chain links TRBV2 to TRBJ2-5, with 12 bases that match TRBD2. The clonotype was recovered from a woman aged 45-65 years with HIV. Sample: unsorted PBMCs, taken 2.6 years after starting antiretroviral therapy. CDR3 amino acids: CASSPGLAGETQYF. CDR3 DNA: TGTGCCAGCAGCCCGGGACTAGCGGGAGAGACCCAGTACTTC.